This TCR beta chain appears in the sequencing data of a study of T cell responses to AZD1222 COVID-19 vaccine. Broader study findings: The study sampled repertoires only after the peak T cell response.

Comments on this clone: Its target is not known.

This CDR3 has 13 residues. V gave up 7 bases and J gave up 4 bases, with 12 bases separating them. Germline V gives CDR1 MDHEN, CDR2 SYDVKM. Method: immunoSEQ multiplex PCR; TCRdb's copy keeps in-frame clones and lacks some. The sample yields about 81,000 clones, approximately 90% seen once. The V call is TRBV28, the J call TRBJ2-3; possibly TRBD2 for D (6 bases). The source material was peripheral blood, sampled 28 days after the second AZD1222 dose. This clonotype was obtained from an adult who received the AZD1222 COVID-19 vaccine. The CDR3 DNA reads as TGTGCCAGCACGGGAGCGAATCCAGATACGCAGTATTTT. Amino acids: CASTGANPDTQYF. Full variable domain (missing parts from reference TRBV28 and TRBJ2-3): DVKVTQSSRYLVKRTGEKVFLECVQDMDHENMFWYRQDPGLGLRLIYFSYDVKMKEKGDIPEGYSVSREKKERFSLILESASTNQTSMYLCASTGANPDTQYFGPGTRLTVL.